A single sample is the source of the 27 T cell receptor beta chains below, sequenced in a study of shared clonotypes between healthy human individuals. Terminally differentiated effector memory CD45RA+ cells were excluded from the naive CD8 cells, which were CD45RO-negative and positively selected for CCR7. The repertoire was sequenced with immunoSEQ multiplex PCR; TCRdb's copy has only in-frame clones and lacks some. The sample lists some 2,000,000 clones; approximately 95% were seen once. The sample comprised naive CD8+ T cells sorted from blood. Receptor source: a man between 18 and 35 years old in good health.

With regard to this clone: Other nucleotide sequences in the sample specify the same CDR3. DNA of the CDR3: TGTGCCAGCAGTTACTCTAGCGGGAGCTCCTACGAGCAGTACTTC. Translating it yields CASSYSSGSSYEQYF. J is TRBJ2-7 and V is TRBV6-6, with 9 bases lining up with TRBD2. CDR3 length: 15 amino acids. V dropped 0 bases and J dropped 0; count of bases not matched to a gene: 0. CDR1 and CDR2 (germline): MNHNY, SVGAGI (reference sequence).

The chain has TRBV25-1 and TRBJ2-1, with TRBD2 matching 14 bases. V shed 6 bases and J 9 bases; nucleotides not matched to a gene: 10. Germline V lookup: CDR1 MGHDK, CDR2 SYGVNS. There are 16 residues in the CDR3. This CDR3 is CASRPNGLAGGSEQFF. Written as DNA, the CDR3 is TGTGCCAGCAGGCCAAATGGACTAGCGGGAGGAAGTGAGCAGTTCTTC.

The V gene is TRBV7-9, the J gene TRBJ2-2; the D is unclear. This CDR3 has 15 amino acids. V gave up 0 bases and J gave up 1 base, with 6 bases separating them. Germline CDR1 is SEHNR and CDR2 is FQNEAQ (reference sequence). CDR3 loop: CASSLARVNTGELFF. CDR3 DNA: TGTGCCAGCAGCTTAGCACGGGTGAACACCGGGGAGCTGTTTTTT.

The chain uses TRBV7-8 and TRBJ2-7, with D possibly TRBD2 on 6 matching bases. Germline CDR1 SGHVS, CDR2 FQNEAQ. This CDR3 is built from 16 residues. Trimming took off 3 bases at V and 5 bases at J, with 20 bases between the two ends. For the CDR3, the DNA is TGTGCCAGCAGCTTCCTAGAACTAGCAGATAGAGACGAGCAGTACTTC. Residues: CASSFLELADRDEQYF.

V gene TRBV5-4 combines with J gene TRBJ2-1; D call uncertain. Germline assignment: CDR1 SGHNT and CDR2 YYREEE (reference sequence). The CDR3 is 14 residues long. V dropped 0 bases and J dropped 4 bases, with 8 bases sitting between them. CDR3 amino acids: CASSLDYFYNEQFF. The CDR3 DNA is TGTGCCAGCAGCTTGGACTACTTTTACAATGAGCAGTTCTTC.

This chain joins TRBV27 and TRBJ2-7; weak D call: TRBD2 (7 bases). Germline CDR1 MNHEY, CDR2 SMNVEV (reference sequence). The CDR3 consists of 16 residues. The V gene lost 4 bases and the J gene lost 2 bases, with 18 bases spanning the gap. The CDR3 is CASSSLRGAPPYEQYF. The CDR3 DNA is TGTGCCAGCAGTTCCCTTCGGGGGGCGCCCCCCTACGAGCAGTACTTC.

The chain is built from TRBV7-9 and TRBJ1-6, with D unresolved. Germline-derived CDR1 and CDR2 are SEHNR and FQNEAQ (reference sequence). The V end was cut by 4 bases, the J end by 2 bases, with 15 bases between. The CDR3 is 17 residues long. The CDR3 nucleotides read TGTGCCAGCAGCTCGCATAAAGATATTCCCTATAATTCACCCCTCCACTTT. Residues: CASSSHKDIPYNSPLHF.

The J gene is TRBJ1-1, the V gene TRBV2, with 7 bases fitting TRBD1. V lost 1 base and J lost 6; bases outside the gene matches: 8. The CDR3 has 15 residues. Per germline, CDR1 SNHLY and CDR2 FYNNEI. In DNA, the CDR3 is TGTGCCAGCAGTGAAGACAGGGGAGGGATTTCTGAAGCTTTCTTT. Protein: CASSEDRGGISEAFF.

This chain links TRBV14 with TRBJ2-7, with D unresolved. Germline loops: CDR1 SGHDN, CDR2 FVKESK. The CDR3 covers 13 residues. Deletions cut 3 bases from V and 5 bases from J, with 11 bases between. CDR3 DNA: TGTGCCAGCAGCCATCAAGGTTTGAACGAGCAGTACTTC. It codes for CASSHQGLNEQYF. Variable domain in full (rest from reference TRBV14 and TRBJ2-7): EAGVTQFPSHSVIEKGQTVTLRCDPISGHDNLYWYRRVMGKEIKFLLHFVKESKQDESGMPNNRFLAERTGGTYSTLKVQPAELEDSGVYFCASSHQGLNEQYFGPGTRLTVT.

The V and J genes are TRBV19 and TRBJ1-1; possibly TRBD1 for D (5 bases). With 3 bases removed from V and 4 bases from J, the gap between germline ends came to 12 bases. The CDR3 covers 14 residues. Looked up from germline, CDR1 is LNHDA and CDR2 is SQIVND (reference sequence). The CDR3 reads CASSIQGIGTEAFF. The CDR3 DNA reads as TGTGCCAGTAGTATCCAGGGTATCGGCACTGAAGCTTTCTTT.

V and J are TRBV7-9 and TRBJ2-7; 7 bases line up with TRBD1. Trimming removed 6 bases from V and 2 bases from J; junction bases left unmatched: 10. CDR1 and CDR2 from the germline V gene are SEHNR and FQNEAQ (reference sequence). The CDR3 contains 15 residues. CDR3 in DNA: TGTGCCAGCAGTTCACCCCCGGGACAGCCCTACGAGCAGTACTTC. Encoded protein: CASSSPPGQPYEQYF.

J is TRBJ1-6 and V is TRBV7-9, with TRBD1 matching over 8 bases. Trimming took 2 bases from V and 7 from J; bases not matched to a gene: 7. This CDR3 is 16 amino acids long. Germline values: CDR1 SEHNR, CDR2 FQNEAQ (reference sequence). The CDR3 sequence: CASSLPGQGWNSPLHF. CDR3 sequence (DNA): TGTGCCAGCAGCTTACCAGGACAGGGTTGGAATTCACCCCTCCACTTT.

The CDR3 region is CAISGDYQETQYF. The CDR3 DNA is TGTGCCATCAGTGGGGACTACCAAGAGACCCAGTACTTC. The V gene is TRBV10-3, the J gene TRBJ2-5; a weak D match, TRBD2 (6 bases). Germline assignment: CDR1 ENHRY and CDR2 SYGVKD. CDR3 length: 13 residues. Trimming took off 4 bases at V and 0 bases at J, with 6 bases between the two ends.

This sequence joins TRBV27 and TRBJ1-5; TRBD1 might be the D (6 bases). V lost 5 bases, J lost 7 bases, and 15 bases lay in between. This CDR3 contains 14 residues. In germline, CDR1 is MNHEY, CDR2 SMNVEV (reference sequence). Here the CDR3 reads CASSPQGLWQPQHF. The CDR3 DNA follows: TGTGCCAGCAGTCCGCAGGGGTTGTGGCAGCCCCAGCATTTT.

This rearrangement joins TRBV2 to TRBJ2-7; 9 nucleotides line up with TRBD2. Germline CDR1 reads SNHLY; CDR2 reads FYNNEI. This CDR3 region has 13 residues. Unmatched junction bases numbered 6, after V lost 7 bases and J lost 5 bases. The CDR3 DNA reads TGTGCCAGCATGGTAGCGGGGGTAGACGAGCAGTACTTC. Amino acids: CASMVAGVDEQYF.

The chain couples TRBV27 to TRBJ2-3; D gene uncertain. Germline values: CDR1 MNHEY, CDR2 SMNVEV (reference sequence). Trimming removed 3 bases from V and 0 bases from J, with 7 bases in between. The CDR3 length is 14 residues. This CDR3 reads CASSFSPSTDTQYF. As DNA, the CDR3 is TGTGCCAGCAGTTTCAGTCCTAGCACAGATACGCAGTATTTT.

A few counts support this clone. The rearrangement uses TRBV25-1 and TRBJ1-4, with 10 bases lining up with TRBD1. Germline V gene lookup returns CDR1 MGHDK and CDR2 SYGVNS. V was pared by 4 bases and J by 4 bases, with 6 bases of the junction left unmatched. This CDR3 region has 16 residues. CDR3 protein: CASSAGQGVFNEKLFF. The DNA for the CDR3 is TGTGCCAGCAGTGCTGGACAGGGGGTCTTTAATGAAAAACTGTTTTTT.

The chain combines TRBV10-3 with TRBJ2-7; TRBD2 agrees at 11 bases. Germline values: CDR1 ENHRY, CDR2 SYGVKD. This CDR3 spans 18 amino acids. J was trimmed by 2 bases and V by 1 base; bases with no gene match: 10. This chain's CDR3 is CAISEFALAGEYPYEQYF. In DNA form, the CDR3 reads TGTGCCATCAGTGAGTTCGCACTAGCGGGAGAATACCCCTACGAGCAGTACTTC.

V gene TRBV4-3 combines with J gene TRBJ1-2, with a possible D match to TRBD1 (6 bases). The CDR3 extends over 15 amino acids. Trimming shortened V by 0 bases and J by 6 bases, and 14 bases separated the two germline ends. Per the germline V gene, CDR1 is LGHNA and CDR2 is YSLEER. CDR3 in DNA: TGCGCCAGCAGCCAAGAATCTTGGGGGGCCGATGGCTACACCTTC. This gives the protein CASSQESWGADGYTF.

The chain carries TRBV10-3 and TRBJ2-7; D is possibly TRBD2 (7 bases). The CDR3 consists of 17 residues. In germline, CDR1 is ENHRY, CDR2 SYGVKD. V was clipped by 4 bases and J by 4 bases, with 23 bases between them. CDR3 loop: CAISALGEGERDYEQYF. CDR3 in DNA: TGTGCCATCAGTGCCCTCGGGGAGGGGGAAAGAGATTACGAGCAGTACTTC.

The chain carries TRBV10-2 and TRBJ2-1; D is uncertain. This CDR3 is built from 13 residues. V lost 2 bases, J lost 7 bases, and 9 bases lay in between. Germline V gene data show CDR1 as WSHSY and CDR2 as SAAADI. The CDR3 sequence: CASSETSRNEQFF. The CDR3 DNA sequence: TGCGCCAGCAGTGAGACCTCTAGAAATGAGCAGTTCTTC.

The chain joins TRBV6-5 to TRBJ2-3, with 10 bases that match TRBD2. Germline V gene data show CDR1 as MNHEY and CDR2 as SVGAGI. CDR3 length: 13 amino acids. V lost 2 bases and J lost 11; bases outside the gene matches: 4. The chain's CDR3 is CASSYASGGEQYF. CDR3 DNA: TGTGCCAGCAGTTACGCTAGCGGGGGTGAGCAGTATTTT.

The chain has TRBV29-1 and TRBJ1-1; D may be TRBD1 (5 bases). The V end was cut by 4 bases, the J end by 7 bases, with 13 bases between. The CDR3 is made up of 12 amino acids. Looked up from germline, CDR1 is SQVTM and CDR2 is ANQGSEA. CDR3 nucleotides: TGCAGCGTTGCCATGGGGGGTAGTGAAGCTTTCTTT. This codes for CSVAMGGSEAFF.

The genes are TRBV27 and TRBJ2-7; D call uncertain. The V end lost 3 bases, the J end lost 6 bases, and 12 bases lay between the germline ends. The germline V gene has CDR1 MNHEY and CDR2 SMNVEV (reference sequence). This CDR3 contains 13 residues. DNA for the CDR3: TGTGCCAGCAGTTTCGGGTCCCCCCTCGAGCAGTACTTC. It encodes CASSFGSPLEQYF.

For the CDR3, the DNA is TGTGCCAGCAGCCTCGCGGTTTTGAACACCGGGGAGCTGTTTTTT. Amino acid sequence: CASSLAVLNTGELFF. The chain carries TRBV28 and TRBJ2-2; D remains ambiguous. V shed 6 bases and J shed 1 base, with 12 bases lying between them. Germline CDR1 MDHEN, CDR2 SYDVKM. CDR3 length: 15 residues.

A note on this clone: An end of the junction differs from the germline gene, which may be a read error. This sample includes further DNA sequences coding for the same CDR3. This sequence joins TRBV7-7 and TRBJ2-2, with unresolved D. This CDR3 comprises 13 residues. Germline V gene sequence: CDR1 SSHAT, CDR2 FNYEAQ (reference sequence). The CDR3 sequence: CASSLVGAGELFF. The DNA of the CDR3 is TGTGCTAGCAGCTTAGTTGGGGCCGGGGAGCTGTTTTTT.

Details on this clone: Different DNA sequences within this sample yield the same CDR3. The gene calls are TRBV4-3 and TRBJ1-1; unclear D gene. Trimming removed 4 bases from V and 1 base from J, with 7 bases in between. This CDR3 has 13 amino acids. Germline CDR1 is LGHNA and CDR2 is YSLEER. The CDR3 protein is CASSPTGNTEAFF. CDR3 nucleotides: TGCGCCAGCAGCCCCACCGGGAACACTGAAGCTTTCTTT.